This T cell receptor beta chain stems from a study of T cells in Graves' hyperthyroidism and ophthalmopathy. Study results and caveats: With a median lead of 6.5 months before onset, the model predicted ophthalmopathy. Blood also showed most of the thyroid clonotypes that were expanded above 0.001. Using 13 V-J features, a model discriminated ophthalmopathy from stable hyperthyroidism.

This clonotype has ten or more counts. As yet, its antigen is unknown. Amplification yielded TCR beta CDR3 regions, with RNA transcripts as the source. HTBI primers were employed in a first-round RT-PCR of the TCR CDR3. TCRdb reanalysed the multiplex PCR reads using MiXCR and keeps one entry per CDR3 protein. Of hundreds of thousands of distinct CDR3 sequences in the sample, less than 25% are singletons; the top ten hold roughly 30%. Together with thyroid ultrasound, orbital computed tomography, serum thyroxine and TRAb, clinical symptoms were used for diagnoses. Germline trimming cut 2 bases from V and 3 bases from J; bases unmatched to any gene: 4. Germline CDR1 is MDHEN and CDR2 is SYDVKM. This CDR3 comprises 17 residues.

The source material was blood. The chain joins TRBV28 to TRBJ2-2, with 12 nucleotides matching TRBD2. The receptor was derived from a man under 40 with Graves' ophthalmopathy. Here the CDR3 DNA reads TGTGCCAGCAGTTTACCCCGACTAGCGGGAGACACCGGGGAGCTGTTTTTT. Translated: CASSLPRLAGDTGELFF.